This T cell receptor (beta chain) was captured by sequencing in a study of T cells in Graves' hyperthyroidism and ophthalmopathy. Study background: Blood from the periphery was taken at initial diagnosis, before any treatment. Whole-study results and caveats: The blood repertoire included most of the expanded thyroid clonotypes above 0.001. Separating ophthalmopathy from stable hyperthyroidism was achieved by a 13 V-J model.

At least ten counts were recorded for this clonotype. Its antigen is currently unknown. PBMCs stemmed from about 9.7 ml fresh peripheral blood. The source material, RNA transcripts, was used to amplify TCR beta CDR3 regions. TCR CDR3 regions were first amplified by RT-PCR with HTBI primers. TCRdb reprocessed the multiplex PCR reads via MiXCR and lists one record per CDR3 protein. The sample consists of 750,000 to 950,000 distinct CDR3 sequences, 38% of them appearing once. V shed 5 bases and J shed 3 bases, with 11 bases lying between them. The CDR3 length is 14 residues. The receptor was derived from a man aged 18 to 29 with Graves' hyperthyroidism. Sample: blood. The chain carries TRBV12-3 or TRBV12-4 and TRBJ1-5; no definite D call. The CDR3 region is CASSPGPFNQPQHF. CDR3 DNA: TGTGCCAGCAGTCCCGGACCGTTCAATCAGCCCCAGCATTTT.